This is a list of T cell receptor beta chains from one sample in a study of cytomegalovirus exposure and HLA in healthy donors. Data came from immunoSEQ multiplex PCR; TCRdb stores just in-frame clones and leaves some out. Its table records around 40,000 clones. Sequencing was done on a sample of PBMCs. The source is a human donor in good health. Each CDR3 is given with its conserved first and last residue. Fields, in order: V gene, J gene, CDR3 protein.

v_call: TRBV30; j_call: TRBJ1-6; cdr3_aa: CAGSVGDRDNSPLHF
v_call: TRBV16; j_call: TRBJ1-1; cdr3_aa: CASSQSTGEAFF
v_call: TRBV6-1; j_call: TRBJ1-1; cdr3_aa: CASCAGELATEAFF
v_call: TRBV6-1; j_call: TRBJ2-7; cdr3_aa: CATRDSILSNEQYF
v_call: TRBV13; j_call: TRBJ2-1; cdr3_aa: CASQGLAGSSSDNEQFF
v_call: TRBV9; j_call: TRBJ1-3; cdr3_aa: CASSVGAGAGNTIYF
v_call: TRBV12-5; j_call: TRBJ2-3; cdr3_aa: CASGRGAGGTDTQYF
v_call: TRBV19; j_call: TRBJ2-7; cdr3_aa: CASSITPGQTYEQYF
v_call: TRBV9; j_call: TRBJ2-7; cdr3_aa: CASSGQGAYEQYF
v_call: TRBV19; j_call: TRBJ1-1; cdr3_aa: CASSEDRGWVAAFF
v_call: TRBV6-5; j_call: TRBJ2-5; cdr3_aa: CASSKTGVETQYF
v_call: TRBV4-2; j_call: TRBJ2-3; cdr3_aa: CASSQGGGDLGDTQYF
v_call: TRBV28; j_call: TRBJ2-5; cdr3_aa: CASSLGTGGGQETQYF
v_call: TRBV5-1; j_call: TRBJ1-2; cdr3_aa: CASSLKGDYGYTF
v_call: TRBV2; j_call: TRBJ1-1; cdr3_aa: CASSSPTGGTREAFF
v_call: TRBV6-4; j_call: TRBJ1-2; cdr3_aa: CASSAGGNYGYTF
v_call: TRBV4-1; j_call: TRBJ2-1; cdr3_aa: CASSLNSGGPDEQFF
v_call: TRBV6-1; j_call: TRBJ2-1; cdr3_aa: CASSEARAGGRGEQFF
v_call: TRBV5-1; j_call: TRBJ1-4; cdr3_aa: CASSLNGGIRNEKLFF
v_call: TRBV7-3; j_call: TRBJ2-5; cdr3_aa: CASSLGLKRGAQETQYF